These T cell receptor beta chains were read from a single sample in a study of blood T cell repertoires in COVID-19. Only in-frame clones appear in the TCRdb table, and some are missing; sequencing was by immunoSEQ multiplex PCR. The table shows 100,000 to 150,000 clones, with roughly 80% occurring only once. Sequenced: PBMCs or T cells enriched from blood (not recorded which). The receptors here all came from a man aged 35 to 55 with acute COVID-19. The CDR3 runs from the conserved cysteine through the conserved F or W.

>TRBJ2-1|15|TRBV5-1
CASSLVREPYNEQFF
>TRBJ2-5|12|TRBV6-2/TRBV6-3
CASSSWGETQYF
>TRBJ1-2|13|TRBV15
CATSNGEDYGYTF
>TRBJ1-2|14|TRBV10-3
CAISDLLANYGYTF
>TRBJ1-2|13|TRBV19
CASIGQGNYGYTF
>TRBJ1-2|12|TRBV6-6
CASSSGVYGYTF
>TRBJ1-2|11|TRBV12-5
CASASNYGYTF
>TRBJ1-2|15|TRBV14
CASSQEPIPGYGYTF
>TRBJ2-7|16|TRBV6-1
CASSGGLTGGLYEQYF
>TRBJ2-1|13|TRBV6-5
CASQFRVWNEQFF
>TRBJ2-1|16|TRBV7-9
CASSVGLAGEYNEQFF
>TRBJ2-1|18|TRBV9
CASSLGTSGSKSYNEQFF
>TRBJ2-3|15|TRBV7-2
CASSLGLGATDTQYF
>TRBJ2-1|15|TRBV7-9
CASSLDAGGYNEQFF
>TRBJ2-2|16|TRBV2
CANSGLAGGSTGELFF
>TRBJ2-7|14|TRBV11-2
CASTWTGGPYEQYF
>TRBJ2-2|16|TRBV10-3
CAISGASGSNTGELFF
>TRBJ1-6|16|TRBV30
CAWSLGTGGGNSPLHF
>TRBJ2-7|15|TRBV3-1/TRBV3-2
CASSPSDSGLYEQYF
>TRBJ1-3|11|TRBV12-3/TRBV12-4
CASSLGQGLYF
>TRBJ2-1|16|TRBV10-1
CASSPGGGVSYNEQFF
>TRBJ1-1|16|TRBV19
CASSTPGDRSYTEAFF
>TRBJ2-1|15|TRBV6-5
CASSPGSYSYNEQFF
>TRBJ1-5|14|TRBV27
CASSLFSSAQPQHF
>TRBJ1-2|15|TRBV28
CASSLVGGEFRGYTF
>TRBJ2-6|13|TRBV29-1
CSVGVSGANVLTF
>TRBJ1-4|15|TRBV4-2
CASSRTGNPNEKLFF
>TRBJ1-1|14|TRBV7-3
CASSFSTANTEAFF
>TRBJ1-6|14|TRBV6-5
CASSKTGGNSPLHF
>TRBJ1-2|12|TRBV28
CASSFQNYGYTF
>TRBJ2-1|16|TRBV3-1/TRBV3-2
CASSLQGGASYNEQFF
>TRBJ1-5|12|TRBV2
CASGGANQPQHF
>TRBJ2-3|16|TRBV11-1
CASSFGLAGERDTQYF
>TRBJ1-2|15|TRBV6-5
CASSYSGQGNYGYTF
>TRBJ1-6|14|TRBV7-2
CASSPGQFNSPLHF
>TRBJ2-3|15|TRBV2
CASSGDRVATDTQYF
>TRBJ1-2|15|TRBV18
CASSPGETGDYGYTF
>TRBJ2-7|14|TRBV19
CASSMTGGEAQQYF
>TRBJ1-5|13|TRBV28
CASSPAGDQPQHF
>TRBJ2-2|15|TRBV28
CASSFTGRGTGELFF
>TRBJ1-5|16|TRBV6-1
CASSEAGGVSNQPQHF
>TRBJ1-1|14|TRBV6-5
CASSYWGQGTEAFF
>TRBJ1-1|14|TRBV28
CASSLLGRGPEAFF
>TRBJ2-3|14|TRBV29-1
CSVAVTIYTDTQYF
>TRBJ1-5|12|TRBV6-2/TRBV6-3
CASSYFDQPQHF
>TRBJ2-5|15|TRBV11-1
CASSLATGSGETQYF
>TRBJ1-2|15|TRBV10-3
CAISEPGIPLSSYTF
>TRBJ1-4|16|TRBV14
CASSPETGVEDEKLFF
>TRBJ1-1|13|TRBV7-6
CASSWAPNTEAFF
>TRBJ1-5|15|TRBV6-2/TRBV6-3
CASSIIAQGNQPQHF
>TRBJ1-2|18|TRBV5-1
CASSSIGTGKGGDYGYTF
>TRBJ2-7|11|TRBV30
CASGRGIEQYF
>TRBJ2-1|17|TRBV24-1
CATSDFGSSGRGNEQFF
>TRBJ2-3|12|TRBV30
CAWSVHTDTQYF
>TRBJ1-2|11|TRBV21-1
CASSKRGGYTF